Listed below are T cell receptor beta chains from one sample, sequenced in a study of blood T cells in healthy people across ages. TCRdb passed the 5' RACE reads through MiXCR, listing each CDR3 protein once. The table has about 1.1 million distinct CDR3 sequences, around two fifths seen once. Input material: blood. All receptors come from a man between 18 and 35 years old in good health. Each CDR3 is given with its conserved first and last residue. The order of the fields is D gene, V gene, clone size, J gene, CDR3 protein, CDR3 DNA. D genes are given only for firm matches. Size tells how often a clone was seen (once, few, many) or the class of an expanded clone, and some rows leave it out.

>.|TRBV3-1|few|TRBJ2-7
CASSQTDSYEQYF
TGTGCCAGCAGCCAGACGGACTCCTACGAGCAGTACTTC
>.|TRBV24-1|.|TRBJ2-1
CATSEGRYNEQFF
TGTGCCACCAGTGAAGGCAGATACAATGAGCAGTTCTTC
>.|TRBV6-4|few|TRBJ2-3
CASSESTEESQYF
TGTGCCAGCAGTGAATCGACAGAGGAGTCGCAGTATTTT
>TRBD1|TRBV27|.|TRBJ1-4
CASSPYGIDRDRGEKLFF
TGTGCCAGCAGCCCATATGGGATCGACAGGGATAGGGGTGAAAAACTGTTTTTT
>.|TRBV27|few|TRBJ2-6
CATSTSGANVLTF
TGTGCCACCTCCACGTCTGGGGCCAACGTCCTGACTTTC
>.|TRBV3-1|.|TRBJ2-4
CASSPLLTGSAKNIQYF
TGTGCCAGCAGCCCGCTACTCACAGGGTCTGCCAAAAACATTCAGTACTTC
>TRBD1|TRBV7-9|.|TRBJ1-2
CASSHDIGTAYGYTF
TGTGCCAGCAGCCACGACATAGGGACAGCCTATGGCTACACCTTC
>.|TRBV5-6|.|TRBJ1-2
CASSLGVREPSNYGYTF
TGTGCCAGCAGCTTGGGGGTCCGGGAACCTTCTAACTATGGCTACACCTTC
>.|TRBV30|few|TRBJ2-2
CAWSRGNTGELFF
TGTGCCTGGAGTCGGGGTAACACCGGGGAGCTGTTTTTT
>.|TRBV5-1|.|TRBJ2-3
CASSSTPRDTQYF
TGCGCCAGCAGCTCAACCCCCAGGGATACGCAGTATTTT
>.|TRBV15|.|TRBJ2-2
CATNSPVNTGELFF
TGTGCCACCAATAGTCCGGTGAACACCGGGGAGCTGTTTTTT
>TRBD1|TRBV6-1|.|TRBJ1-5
CASSADRENNQPQHF
TGTGCCAGCAGTGCGGACAGGGAGAATAATCAGCCCCAGCATTTT
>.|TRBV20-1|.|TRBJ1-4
CSARDHTRGSNEKLFF
TGCAGTGCTAGAGATCACACCAGGGGATCTAATGAAAAACTGTTTTTT
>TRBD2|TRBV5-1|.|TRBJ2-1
CASSPEGLAYNEQFF
TGCGCCAGCAGCCCGGAGGGACTAGCGTACAATGAGCAGTTCTTC
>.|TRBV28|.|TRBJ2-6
CASSQNSGAGANVLTF
TGTGCCAGCAGCCAAAATTCGGGGGCCGGGGCCAACGTCCTGACTTTC
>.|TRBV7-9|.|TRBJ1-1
CASRDSEAFF
TGTGCCAGCAGGGACAGTGAAGCTTTCTTT
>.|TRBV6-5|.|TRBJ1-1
CASIISRAGGTEAFF
TGTGCCAGCATCATAAGCCGGGCGGGGGGGACTGAAGCTTTCTTT
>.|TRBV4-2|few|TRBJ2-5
CASSQDKGGGETQYF
TGTGCCAGCAGCCAAGATAAGGGGGGAGGAGAGACCCAGTACTTC
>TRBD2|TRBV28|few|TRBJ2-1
CASSFFSLFGGGSYNEQFF
TGTGCCAGCAGTTTTTTTTCCCTGTTTGGGGGAGGGTCATACAATGAGCAGTTCTTC
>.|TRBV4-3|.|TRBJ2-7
CASSQARGYEQYF
TGCGCCAGCAGCCAAGCCCGAGGTTACGAGCAGTACTTC
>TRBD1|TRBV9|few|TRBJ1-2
CASSPGQFFNYGYTF
TGTGCCAGCAGCCCGGGACAGTTCTTTAACTATGGCTACACCTTC
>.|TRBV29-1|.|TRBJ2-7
CSVDRSSYNEQYF
TGCAGCGTGGACAGAAGCTCCTACAATGAGCAGTACTTC
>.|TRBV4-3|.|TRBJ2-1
CASSQFTGPNEQFF
TGCGCCAGCAGCCAATTCACAGGGCCCAATGAGCAGTTCTTC
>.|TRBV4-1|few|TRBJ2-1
CASSPDGYEQFF
TGCGCCAGCAGCCCCGACGGATATGAGCAGTTCTTC
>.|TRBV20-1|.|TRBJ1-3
CSARDFTDRSGNTIYF
TGCAGTGCTAGAGATTTTACAGACCGCTCTGGAAACACCATATATTTT
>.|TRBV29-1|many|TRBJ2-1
CSVEVTDEQFF
TGCAGCGTTGAAGTAACGGATGAGCAGTTCTTC
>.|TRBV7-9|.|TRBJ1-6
CASSQRTDNNSPLHF
TGTGCCAGCAGCCAAAGGACAGACAATAATTCACCCCTCCACTTT
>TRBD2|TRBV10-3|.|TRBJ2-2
CAISERGLTNTGELFF
TGTGCCATCAGTGAGAGGGGACTAACGAACACCGGGGAGCTGTTTTTT
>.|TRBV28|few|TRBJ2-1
CASSPPGSGGNEQFF
TGTGCCAGCAGTCCCCCCGGGAGTGGGGGAAATGAGCAGTTCTTC
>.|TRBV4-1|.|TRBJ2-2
CASSLRVEPNTGELFF
TGCGCCAGCAGCCTCCGGGTGGAGCCGAACACCGGGGAGCTGTTTTTT
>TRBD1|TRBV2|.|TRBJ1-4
CASSHDRGEDEKLFF
TGTGCCAGCAGTCACGACAGGGGTGAGGATGAAAAACTGTTTTTT
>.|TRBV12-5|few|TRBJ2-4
CASGADGKAQYF
TGTGCTAGTGGGGCGGACGGGAAGGCTCAGTACTTC
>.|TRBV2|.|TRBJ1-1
CASNAGREAFF
TGTGCCAGCAACGCAGGTCGAGAAGCTTTCTTT
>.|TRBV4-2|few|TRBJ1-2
CASSQELRGGYGYTF
TGTGCCAGCAGCCAAGAACTAAGAGGCGGCTATGGCTACACCTTC
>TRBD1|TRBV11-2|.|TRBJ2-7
CASSWGDREYEQYF
TGTGCCAGCAGCTGGGGGGACAGGGAGTACGAGCAGTACTTC
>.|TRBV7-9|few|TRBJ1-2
CASSPPGGEYYGYTF
TGTGCCAGCAGCCCACCGGGAGGGGAGTACTATGGCTACACCTTC
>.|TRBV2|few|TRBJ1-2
CASSVSGTSNYGYTF
TGTGCCAGCAGTGTATCGGGGACCTCGAACTATGGCTACACCTTC